This record looks at one TCR beta chain sequence and its context. The data originate from a study of blood T cell repertoires in COVID-19. At the level of the study: From the United States, Italy and Spain came samples of acute and convalescent COVID-19. The analysed material was cDNA or gDNA that came from T cells, B-cell-depleted T cells, or PBMCs.

The authors' processing: Reference gene primer amplification gave nucleated cell count estimates. Assay: immunoSEQ multiplex PCR; the TCRdb copy retains only in-frame clones and omits some. The D gene and trimming were derived from the DNA, and the V and J assignments and clone size from that table. This table holds about 90,000 clones, 75% to 90% found once. Germline values: CDR1 SGHDT, CDR2 YYEEEE. The V end lost 4 bases, the J end lost 7 bases, and 14 bases lay between the germline ends. The CDR3 totals 13 residues. The sample comprised peripheral blood. The chain links TRBV5-6 to TRBJ2-5; a weak D match, TRBD2 (5 bases). The clonotype was recovered from a woman in her seventies with acute or convalescent COVID-19. The CDR3 is CASSTDLAVTQYF. CDR3 in DNA: TGTGCCAGCAGCACGGACTTGGCGGTGACCCAGTACTTC.